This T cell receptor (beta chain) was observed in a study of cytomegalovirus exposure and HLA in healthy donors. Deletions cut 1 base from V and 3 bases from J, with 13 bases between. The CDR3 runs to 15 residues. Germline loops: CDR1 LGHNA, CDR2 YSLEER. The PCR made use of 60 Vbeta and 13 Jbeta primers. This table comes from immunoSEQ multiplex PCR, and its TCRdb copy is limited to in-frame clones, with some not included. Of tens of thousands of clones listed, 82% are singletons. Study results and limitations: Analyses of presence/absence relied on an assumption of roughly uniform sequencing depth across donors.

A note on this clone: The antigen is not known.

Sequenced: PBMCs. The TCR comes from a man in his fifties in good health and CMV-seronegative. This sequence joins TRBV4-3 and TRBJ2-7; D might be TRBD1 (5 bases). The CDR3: CASSQVGDPHYEQYF. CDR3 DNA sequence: TGCGCCAGCAGCCAAGTAGGGGATCCTCACTACGAGCAGTACTTC.